This T cell receptor (beta chain) was observed in a study of metastatic and nonmetastatic thyroid tumors. Study-level information: Malignant thyroid and benign thyroid patients provided blood and tumor or nodule tissue whose repertoires were compared.

General observations from the study: In both blood and tumor samples, TCR beta diversity was reported significantly higher for malignant than benign nodules.

This CDR3 has 15 amino acids. Germline CDR1 is SGHRS and CDR2 is YFSETQ. The J segment lost 6 bases and the V segment lost 5 bases, leaving 8 bases of the junction unmatched. Methods used by the authors: To classify distant metastasis in papillary thyroid cancer, a model was built from CDR3 differences across clinicopathological groups. TCRdb re-processed the PCR reads through MiXCR. TCRdb's processing, not the study's, gives the V and J calls here. The sample shows about 20,000 clones, 22% of them seen only once. Ten or more counts support this clone. Its antigen is as yet unknown. Thyroid surgery had not been preceded by any treatment in any patient.

J is TRBJ2-2 and V is TRBV5-1, with 9 bases identical to TRBD2. Source material: tumor tissue. The TCR comes from a male donor with papillary thyroid cancer or a benign thyroid nodule (not recorded which). Some clones in this sample may be carry-over from other donors' samples. The CDR3: CASRVQREVAGELFF. The CDR3 nucleotides read TGCGCCAGCAGGGTCCAGCGGGAGGTAGCCGGGGAGCTGTTTTTT. The full variable domain, in which reference TRBV5-1 and TRBJ2-2 provide the parts outside the CDR3, is KAGVTQTPRYLIKTRGQQVTLSCSPISGHRSVSWYQQTPGQGLQFLFEYFSETQRNKGNFPGRFSGRQFSNSRSEMNVSTLELGDSALYLCASRVQREVAGELFFGEGSRLTVL.